This T cell receptor (beta chain) was captured in a study of blood T cell repertoires in COVID-19. Looking at the study overall: Samples came from the United States, Italy and Spain, spanning acute and convalescent COVID-19. The analysed material was cDNA or gDNA that came from T cells, B-cell-depleted T cells, or PBMCs.

V lost 0 bases and J lost 1, with 12 bases in between. Germline CDR1 LNHDA, CDR2 SQIVND (reference sequence). The CDR3 sequence is 16 residues long. Per the original methods: Estimation of nucleated cell counts was performed using reference gene primer amplification. The data were produced by immunoSEQ multiplex PCR, yet TCRdb's version contains in-frame clones alone and is incomplete. V and J calls and clone size are given by that table; D and trimming were obtained from the DNA. The sample has around 140,000 clones; around 83% are singletons. Sample: peripheral blood. The rearrangement uses TRBV19 and TRBJ1-1; D remains ambiguous. The TCR originated in a man between 60 and 70 years old with active or convalescent COVID-19. CDR3 residues: CASSIEYRTTNTEAFF. In nucleotides, the CDR3 is TGTGCCAGTAGTATAGAATACAGAACAACGAACACTGAAGCTTTCTTT.